The entry that follows covers one T cell receptor beta chain sequence. The sample comes from a study of blood T cell repertoires in COVID-19. Study summary: Material from acute and convalescent COVID-19 was sourced from the United States, Italy and Spain.

As processed by the authors: Reference gene primer amplification yielded estimated nucleated cell counts. Here immunoSEQ multiplex PCR was the method, and the copy in TCRdb shows in-frame clones only, minus some. Clonal size and the V and J genes are those of that table, whereas D and trimming came from the DNA. The sample consists of around 170,000 clones, more than 80% of them appearing once. Study members were between about 18 and 90 years old and lived in 24 US regions. The sequenced material came from PBMCs or T cells enriched from blood (not recorded which). The receptor comes from a man aged 45-65 years who had recovered from COVID-19.

The CDR3 spells CASSLTSPLAGDNEQFF. CDR3 sequence (DNA): TGTGCCAGCAGCTTAACGTCACCCCTAGCGGGGGACAATGAGCAGTTCTTC. This rearrangement joins TRBV7-3 to TRBJ2-1; the match to TRBD2 covers 10 bases. V shed 0 bases and J 5 bases; nucleotides not matched to a gene: 7. This CDR3 region has 17 residues. Germline loops: CDR1 SGHTA, CDR2 FQGTGA.